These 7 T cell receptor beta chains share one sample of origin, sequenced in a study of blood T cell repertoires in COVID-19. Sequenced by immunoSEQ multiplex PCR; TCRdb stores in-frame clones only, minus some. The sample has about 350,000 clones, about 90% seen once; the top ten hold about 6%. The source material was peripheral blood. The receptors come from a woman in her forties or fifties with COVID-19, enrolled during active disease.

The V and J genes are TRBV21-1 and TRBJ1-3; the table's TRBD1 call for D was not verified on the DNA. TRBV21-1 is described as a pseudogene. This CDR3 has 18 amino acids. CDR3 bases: TGTGCCAGGAAAAACCTAGTAGGGGTCTGTGAGCCTGGAAACACCATATATTTT. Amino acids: CARKNLVGVCEPGNTIYF.

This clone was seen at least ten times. The CDR3 DNA is TGTGCCAGCGGAGGGGATTCGAGGACCTACGAGCAGTACTTC. Translation: CASGGDSRTYEQYF. The chain carries TRBV2 and TRBJ2-7, with a weak D call TRBD2 (6 bases). The V gene's germline CDR1 is SNHLY and CDR2 FYNNEI. This CDR3 has 14 residues. Trimming pared 8 bases from V and 2 bases from J, leaving 16 bases between.

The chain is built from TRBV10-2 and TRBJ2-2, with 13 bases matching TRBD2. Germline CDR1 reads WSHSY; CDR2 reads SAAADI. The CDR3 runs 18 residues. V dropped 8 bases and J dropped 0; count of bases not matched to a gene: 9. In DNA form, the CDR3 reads TGCGCCAGCTGGACTAGCGGGAGACTATACGCGAACACCGGGGAGCTGTTTTTT. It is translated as CASWTSGRLYANTGELFF.

CDR3 coding DNA: TGTGCCAGCAGTGACCACGGGGGTCGGGGAAAAAGCTACAATGAGCAGTTCTTC. Amino acid sequence: CASSDHGGRGKSYNEQFF. The genes are TRBV6-4 and TRBJ2-1; D may be TRBD2 (6 bases). CDR1 is MRHNA and CDR2 is SNTAGT in the germline V gene. Trimming took 2 bases from V and 3 from J, leaving 20 bases between them. The CDR3 sequence is 18 residues long.

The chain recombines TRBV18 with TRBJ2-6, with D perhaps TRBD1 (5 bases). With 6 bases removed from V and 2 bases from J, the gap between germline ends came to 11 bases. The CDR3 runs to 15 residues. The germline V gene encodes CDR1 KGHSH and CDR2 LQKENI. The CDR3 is CASSLQGTGANVLTF. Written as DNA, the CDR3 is TGTGCCAGCTCTCTTCAGGGTACTGGGGCCAACGTCCTGACTTTC.

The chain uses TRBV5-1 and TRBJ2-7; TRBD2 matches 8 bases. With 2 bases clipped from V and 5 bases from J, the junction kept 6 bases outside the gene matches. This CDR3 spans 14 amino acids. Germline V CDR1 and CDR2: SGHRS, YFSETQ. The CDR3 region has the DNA TGCGCCAGCAGCTTTCCCGGGAGGGGCCACGAGCAGTACTTC. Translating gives CASSFPGRGHEQYF.

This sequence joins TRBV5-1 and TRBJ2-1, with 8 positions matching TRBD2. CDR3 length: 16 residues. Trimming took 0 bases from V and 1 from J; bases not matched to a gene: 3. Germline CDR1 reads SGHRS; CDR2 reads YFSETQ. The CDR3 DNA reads TGCGCCAGCAGCTTGGTAGCGGGGTTATCCTACAATGAGCAGTTCTTC. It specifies CASSLVAGLSYNEQFF.